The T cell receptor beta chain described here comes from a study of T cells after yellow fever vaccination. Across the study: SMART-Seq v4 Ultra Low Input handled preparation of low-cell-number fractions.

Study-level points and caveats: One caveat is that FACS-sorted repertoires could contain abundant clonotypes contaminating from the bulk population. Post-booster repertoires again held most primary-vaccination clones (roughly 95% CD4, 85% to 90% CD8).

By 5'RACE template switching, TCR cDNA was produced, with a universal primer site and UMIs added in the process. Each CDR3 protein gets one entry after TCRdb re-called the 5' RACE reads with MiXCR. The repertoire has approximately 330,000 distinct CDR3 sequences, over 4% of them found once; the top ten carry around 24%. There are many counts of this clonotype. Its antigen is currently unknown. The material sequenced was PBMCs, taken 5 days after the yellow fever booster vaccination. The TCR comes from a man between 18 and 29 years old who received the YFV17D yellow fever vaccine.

Here the CDR3 reads CASSQDSLAGVTDTQYF. CDR3 coding DNA: TGCGCCAGCAGCCAAGATAGTCTAGCGGGGGTCACAGATACGCAGTATTTT. This sequence joins TRBV4-3 and TRBJ2-3; 10 nucleotides line up with TRBD2. V lost 0 bases, J lost 2 bases, and 5 bases stayed unmatched. This CDR3 spans 17 amino acids. The V gene's germline CDR1 is LGHNA and CDR2 YSLEER.